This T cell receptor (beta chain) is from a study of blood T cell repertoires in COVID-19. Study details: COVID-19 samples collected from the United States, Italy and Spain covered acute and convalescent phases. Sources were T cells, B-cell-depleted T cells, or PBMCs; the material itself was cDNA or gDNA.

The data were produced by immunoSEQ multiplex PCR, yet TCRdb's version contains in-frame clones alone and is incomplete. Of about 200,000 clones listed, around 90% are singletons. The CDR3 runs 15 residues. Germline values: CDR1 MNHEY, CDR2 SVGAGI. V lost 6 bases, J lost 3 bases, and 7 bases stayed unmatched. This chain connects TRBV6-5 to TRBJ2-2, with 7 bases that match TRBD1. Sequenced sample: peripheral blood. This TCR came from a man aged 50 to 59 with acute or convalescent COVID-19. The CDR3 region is CASSRRDRYTGELFF. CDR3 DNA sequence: TGTGCCAGCAGCCGCCGGGACAGATACACCGGGGAGCTGTTTTTT.